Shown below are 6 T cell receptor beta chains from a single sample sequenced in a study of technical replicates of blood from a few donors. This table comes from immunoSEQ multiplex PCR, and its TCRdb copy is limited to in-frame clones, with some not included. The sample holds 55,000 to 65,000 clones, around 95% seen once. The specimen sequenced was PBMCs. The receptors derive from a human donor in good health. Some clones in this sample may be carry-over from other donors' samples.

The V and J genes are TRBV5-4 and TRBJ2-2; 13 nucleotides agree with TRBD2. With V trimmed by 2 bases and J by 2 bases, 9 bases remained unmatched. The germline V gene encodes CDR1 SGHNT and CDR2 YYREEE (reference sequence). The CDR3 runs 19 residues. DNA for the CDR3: TGTGCCAGCAGCTTATTAGCGGGACTAGCGGGGCCAAACACCGGGGAGCTGTTTTTT. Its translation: CASSLLAGLAGPNTGELFF. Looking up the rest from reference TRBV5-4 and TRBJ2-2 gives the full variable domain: ETGVTQSPTHLIKTRGQQVTLRCSSQSGHNTVSWYQQALGQGPQFIFQYYREEENGRGNFPPRFSGLQFPNYSSELNVNALELDDSALYLCASSLLAGLAGPNTGELFFGEGSRLTVL.

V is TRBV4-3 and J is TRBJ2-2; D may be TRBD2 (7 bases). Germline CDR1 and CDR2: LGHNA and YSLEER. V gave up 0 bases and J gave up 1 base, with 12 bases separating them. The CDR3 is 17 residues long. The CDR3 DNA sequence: TGCGCCAGCAGCCAAGAAGGGGGGGGCCGGAACACCGGGGAGCTGTTTTTT. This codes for CASSQEGGGRNTGELFF.

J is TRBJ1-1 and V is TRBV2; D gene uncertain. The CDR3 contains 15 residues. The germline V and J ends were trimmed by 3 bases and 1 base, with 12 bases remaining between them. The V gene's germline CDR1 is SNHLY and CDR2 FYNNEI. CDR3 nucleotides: TGTGCCAGCAGTGACATACGGGGAGGGAACACTGAAGCTTTCTTT. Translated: CASSDIRGGNTEAFF.

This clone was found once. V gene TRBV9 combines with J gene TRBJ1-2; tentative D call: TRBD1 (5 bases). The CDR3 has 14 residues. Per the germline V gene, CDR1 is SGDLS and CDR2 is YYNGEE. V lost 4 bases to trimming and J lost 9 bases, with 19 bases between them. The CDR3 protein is CASSPGWGRESYTF. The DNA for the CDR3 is TGTGCCAGCAGCCCGGGTTGGGGCAGGGAAAGCTACACCTTC.

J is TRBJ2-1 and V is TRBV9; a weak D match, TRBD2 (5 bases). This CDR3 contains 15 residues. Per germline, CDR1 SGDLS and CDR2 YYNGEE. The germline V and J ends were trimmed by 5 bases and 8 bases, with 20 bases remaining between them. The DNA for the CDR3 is TGTGCCAGCAGTCTCTTAGCGAACACCTTATATGAGCAGTTCTTC. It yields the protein CASSLLANTLYEQFF.

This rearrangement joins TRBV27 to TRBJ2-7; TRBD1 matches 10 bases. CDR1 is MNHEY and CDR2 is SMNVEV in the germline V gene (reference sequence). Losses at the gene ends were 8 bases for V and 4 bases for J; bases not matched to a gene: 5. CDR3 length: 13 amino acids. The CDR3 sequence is CASGWTGGYEQYF. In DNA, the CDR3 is TGTGCCAGCGGCTGGACAGGGGGATACGAGCAGTACTTC.